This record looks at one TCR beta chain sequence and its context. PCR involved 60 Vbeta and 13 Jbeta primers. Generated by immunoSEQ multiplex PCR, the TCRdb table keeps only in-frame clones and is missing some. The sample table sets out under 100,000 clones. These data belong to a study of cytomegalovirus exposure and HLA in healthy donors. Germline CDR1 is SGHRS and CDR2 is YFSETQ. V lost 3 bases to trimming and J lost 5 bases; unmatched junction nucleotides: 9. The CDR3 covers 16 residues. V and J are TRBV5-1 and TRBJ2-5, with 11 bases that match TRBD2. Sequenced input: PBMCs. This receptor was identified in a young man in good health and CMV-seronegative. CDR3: CASSSVSGGAGETQYF. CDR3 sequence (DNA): TGCGCCAGCAGCTCGGTTAGCGGGGGGGCCGGGGAGACCCAGTACTTC.